This passage covers 20 T cell receptor beta chains from one sample sequenced in a study of T-cell memory formation after mild COVID-19. TCRdb itself ran the 5' RACE reads through MiXCR, one entry per CDR3 protein. The sample carries some 160,000 distinct CDR3 sequences, roughly a third recorded once. Material for sequencing was PBMCs or a T cell subset sorted from them (not recorded which). These receptors were obtained from an adult woman who had mild COVID-19 (a few samples of this study predate the infection). Cell type and time point are not known.

V gene TRBV6-4 combines with J gene TRBJ2-3; D gene uncertain. This CDR3 region has 15 residues. Deletions cut 3 bases from V and 4 bases from J, with 14 bases between. The germline V gene encodes CDR1 MRHNA and CDR2 SNTAGT. Here the CDR3 reads CASSEGPGRSDTQYF. CDR3 coding DNA: TGTGCCAGCAGTGAAGGTCCGGGCAGATCAGATACGCAGTATTTT.

The rearrangement joins TRBV7-8 to TRBJ2-4, with D unclear. With 1 base removed from V and 0 bases from J, the gap between germline ends came to 10 bases. The CDR3 is made up of 16 amino acids. Germline values: CDR1 SGHVS, CDR2 FQNEAQ. DNA of the CDR3: TGTGCCAGCAGCTTAGGGCACAAACTAGCCAAAAACATTCAGTACTTC. Its translation: CASSLGHKLAKNIQYF.

About this clonotype itself: A much larger clone is a single base away; this may be a read error. In DNA, the CDR3 is TGTGCCAGCAGCCCGACAGTGAACACCGGGGAGCTGTTTTTT. Residues: CASSPTVNTGELFF. The chain links TRBV7-8 to TRBJ2-2, with D perhaps matching TRBD1 (5 bases). V lost 5 bases, J lost 1 base, and 8 bases lay in between. The CDR3 covers 14 residues. Germline assignment: CDR1 SGHVS and CDR2 FQNEAQ. Full variable domain (rest looked up from reference TRBV7-8 and TRBJ2-2): GAGVSQSPRYKVAKRGQDVALRCDPISGHVSLFWYQQALGQGPEFLTYFQNEAQLDKSGLPSDRFFAERPEGSVSTLKIQRTQQEDSAVYLCASSPTVNTGELFFGEGSRLTVL.

This clonotype was counted only a few times. The chain recombines TRBV5-1 with TRBJ2-7, with 10 nucleotides matching TRBD1. Trimming took 2 bases from V and 6 from J; bases not matched to a gene: 2. Looked up from germline, CDR1 is SGHRS and CDR2 is YFSETQ. This CDR3 comprises 13 residues. CDR3 sequence reads: CASSFGTGAEQYF. CDR3 bases: TGCGCCAGCAGCTTCGGGACAGGGGCCGAGCAGTACTTC.

The rearrangement uses TRBV19 and TRBJ2-7; 10 bases fit TRBD1. This CDR3 has 14 amino acids. In germline, CDR1 is LNHDA, CDR2 SQIVND (reference sequence). V was pared by 5 bases and J by 5 bases, with 6 bases of the junction left unmatched. CDR3 nucleotides: TGTGCCAGTAGTCCCGGGACAGGGGACCACGAGCAGTACTTC. This codes for CASSPGTGDHEQYF.

This clonotype was recorded a few times. J is TRBJ2-3 and V is TRBV10-3; D is uncertain. The CDR3 consists of 14 residues. Germline V gene data show CDR1 as ENHRY and CDR2 as SYGVKD. V dropped 2 bases and J dropped 3 bases, with 9 bases sitting between them. The CDR3 DNA follows: TGTGCCATCAGTGAGAATGGTCGTACAGATACGCAGTATTTT. Translation gives CAISENGRTDTQYF.

The chain carries TRBV5-1 and TRBJ1-1; no clear D. V gave up 3 bases and J gave up 8 bases, with 8 bases separating them. The germline V gene encodes CDR1 SGHRS and CDR2 YFSETQ. The CDR3 runs 11 residues. The CDR3 protein is CASSSGAEAFF. CDR3 DNA sequence: TGCGCCAGCAGCTCGGGAGCCGAAGCTTTCTTT.

This clonotype was observed a handful of times. The chain combines TRBV12-3 or TRBV12-4 with TRBJ1-1, with D hard to call. Trimming removed 6 bases from V and 1 base from J, with 9 bases in between. The CDR3 contains 13 residues. The CDR3 nucleotides read TGTGCCAGCAGCCATCCGAGGAACACTGAAGCTTTCTTT. Translated, it gives CASSHPRNTEAFF.

This clonotype occurred a few times. The V call is TRBV2, the J call TRBJ2-3, with 11 bases matching TRBD2. The CDR3 spans 16 residues. Germline values: CDR1 SNHLY, CDR2 FYNNEI. J was trimmed by 4 bases and V by 5 bases; bases with no gene match: 8. The CDR3, as DNA: TGTGCCAGCAGTACGGCCGGGACTAGCGGCGCAGATACGCAGTATTTT. It encodes CASSTAGTSGADTQYF.

The V and J genes are TRBV6-2 or TRBV6-3 and TRBJ2-7, with D possibly TRBD2 on 5 matching bases. V was clipped by 6 bases and J by 0 bases, with 9 bases between them. Germline V gene sequence: CDR1 MNHEY, CDR2 SVGEGT. CDR3 length: 13 amino acids. The CDR3 loop reads CASSRAVSYEQYF. The CDR3, as DNA: TGTGCCAGCAGCCGAGCGGTCTCCTACGAGCAGTACTTC.

The sample holds a few counts of this clonotype. The rearrangement joins TRBV7-9 to TRBJ2-3, with unresolved D. Germline CDR1 reads SEHNR; CDR2 reads FQNEAQ (reference sequence). The V and J ends lost 6 bases and 1 base respectively, with 17 bases between them. This CDR3 is 16 amino acids long. The CDR3 DNA reads TGTGCCAGCAGTTCATCGATGGCGCAGGGCACAGATACGCAGTATTTT. It is translated as CASSSSMAQGTDTQYF.

There are a few counts of this clonotype. The genes are TRBV7-2 and TRBJ1-5, with D maybe TRBD1 (6 bases). CDR1 and CDR2 (germline): SGHTA, FQGNSA. V was trimmed by 4 bases and J by 6 bases, leaving 13 bases between them. The CDR3 totals 14 residues. The CDR3 DNA reads as TGTGCCAGCAGCTCTCAGGGCAGGGGTCAGCCCCAGCATTTT. It specifies CASSSQGRGQPQHF.

This clonotype was detected only once. The V call is TRBV24-1, the J call TRBJ1-1, with TRBD1 identical over 9 bases. Germline V gene lookup returns CDR1 KGHDR and CDR2 SFDVKD. The CDR3 sequence is 15 residues long. V trimming: 3 bases; J trimming: 1 base; junction bases outside the gene matches: 2. The CDR3 here is CATSDAGQGNTEAFF. In nucleotides, the CDR3 is TGTGCCACCAGTGATGCGGGACAGGGGAACACTGAAGCTTTCTTT.

The rearrangement uses TRBV7-9 and TRBJ2-1; 12 bases align to TRBD2. V lost 5 bases and J lost 7; bases outside the gene matches: 6. Germline V gene lookup returns CDR1 SEHNR and CDR2 FQNEAQ (reference sequence). The CDR3 is 15 amino acids. This CDR3 is CASSPAGLAGNEQFF. The CDR3 DNA sequence: TGTGCCAGCAGCCCCGCCGGACTAGCGGGAAATGAGCAGTTCTTC.

V gene TRBV2 combines with J gene TRBJ2-7; 10 bases agree with TRBD1. CDR3 length equals 15 residues. Germline V gene data show CDR1 as SNHLY and CDR2 as FYNNEI. J lost 3 bases, V lost 3 bases, and 5 bases had no gene match. DNA for the CDR3: TGTGCCAGCAGTGAGGGGGGGACAGGGGACTACGAGCAGTACTTC. This codes for CASSEGGTGDYEQYF.

This clonotype was found a few times. This chain links TRBV4-1 with TRBJ1-2; 10 bases match TRBD1. From germline, CDR1 is MGHRA and CDR2 YSYEKL. The J segment lost 5 bases and the V segment lost 4 bases, leaving 7 bases of the junction unmatched. This CDR3 spans 15 amino acids. The DNA of the CDR3 is TGCGCCAGCAGCCCGCGACAGGGGGCGGGTTATGGCTACACCTTC. Protein: CASSPRQGAGYGYTF.

This rearrangement joins TRBV20-1 to TRBJ1-2; TRBD1 aligns across 9 bases. The J segment lost 2 bases and the V segment lost 3 bases, leaving 13 bases of the junction unmatched. Germline V gives CDR1 DFQATT, CDR2 SNEGSKA (reference sequence). The CDR3 length is 17 residues. The CDR3 spells CSARKPGGQGMNYGYTF. As DNA, the CDR3 is TGCAGTGCTAGGAAGCCCGGAGGACAGGGGATGAACTATGGCTACACCTTC.

This chain uses TRBV11-2 with TRBJ1-5; possibly TRBD1 for D (5 bases). The V gene lost 0 bases and the J gene lost 5 bases, with 8 bases spanning the gap. The CDR3 length is 14 residues. Germline CDR1 SGHAT, CDR2 FQNNGV. CDR3: CASSLDVRDQPQHF. Here the CDR3 DNA reads TGTGCCAGCAGCTTAGACGTCAGGGATCAGCCCCAGCATTTT.

The gene calls are TRBV27 and TRBJ2-5; 12 positions match TRBD2. Germline values: CDR1 MNHEY, CDR2 SMNVEV (reference sequence). V was clipped by 5 bases and J by 1 base; unmatched bases: 8. This CDR3 spans 17 amino acids. This CDR3 reads CASSLLRTSGVQETQYF. Written as DNA, the CDR3 is TGTGCCAGCAGTCTCCTACGGACTAGCGGGGTCCAAGAGACCCAGTACTTC.

This chain joins TRBV6-2 or TRBV6-3 and TRBJ2-7; D assignment may be TRBD1 or TRBD2 (6 bases each). There are 15 residues in the CDR3. Trimming removed 4 bases at V and 6 bases at J, with 19 bases between. CDR1 is MNHEY, CDR2 SVGEGT, per germline. As DNA, the CDR3 is TGTGCCAGCAGTTCCCTGGGGCGGGACATGTTCGAGCAGTACTTC. Amino acids: CASSSLGRDMFEQYF.